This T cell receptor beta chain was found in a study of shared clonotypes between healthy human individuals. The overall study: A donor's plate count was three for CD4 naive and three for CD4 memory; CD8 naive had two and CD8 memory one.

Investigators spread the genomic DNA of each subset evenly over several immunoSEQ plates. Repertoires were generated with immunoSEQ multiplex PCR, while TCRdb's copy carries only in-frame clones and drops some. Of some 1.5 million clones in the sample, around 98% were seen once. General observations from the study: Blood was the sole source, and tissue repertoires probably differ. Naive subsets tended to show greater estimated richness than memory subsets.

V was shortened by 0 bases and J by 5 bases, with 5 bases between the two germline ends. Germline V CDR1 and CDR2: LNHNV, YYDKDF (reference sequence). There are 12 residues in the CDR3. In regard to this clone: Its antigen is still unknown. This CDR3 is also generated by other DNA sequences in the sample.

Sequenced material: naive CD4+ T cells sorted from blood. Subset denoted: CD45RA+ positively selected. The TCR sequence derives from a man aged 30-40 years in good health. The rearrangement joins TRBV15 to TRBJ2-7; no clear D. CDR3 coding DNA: TGTGCCACCAGCAGAGACCCTGACGAGCAGTACTTC. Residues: CATSRDPDEQYF.